The T cell receptor (beta chain) described here comes from a study of T cells after yellow fever vaccination (dated by TCRdb to about 2019). Regarding the research as a whole: Libraries from fractions with low cell numbers were prepared with the SMART-Seq v4 Ultra Low Input RNA kit. To follow T-cell clones before and after primary and booster YFV17D yellow fever vaccination, bulk TCR alpha and beta repertoires were sequenced over time. Two healthy male donors, one aged 18 to 29 and one aged 30 to 40 years, were included in the cohort. Blood samples were taken at several timepoints before and after primary and secondary immunization, and bulk PBMC replicates and cell subsets were isolated. Beyond this particular receptor, the publication reports: Computational filtering was needed because FACS-sorted repertoires could contain abundant contaminating clonotypes from the bulk population. Compared with the primary T-cell response, the secondary T-cell response was weaker but faster, peaking on day 5 rather than day 15. Because the study included only a couple of donors, the extent to which the findings can be generalized is limited. A small share of clonotypes was detected in both CD4 and CD8 compartments, with the overlap likely arising from convergent recombination. After the booster, most clones that had expanded after primary vaccination were detected again (approximately 95% of CD4 and around nine tenths of CD8), suggesting broad maintenance of memory.

The CDR3 sequence holds 18 residues, the cysteine and phenylalanine included. Solely the CDR3 DNA is kept, with 54 bases framed from the first base. CDR1 and CDR2 are drawn from the germline V gene: MNHEY, SVGAGI. The junction shows trimming of 0 bases on V and 0 bases on J, plus 17 bases between the germline ends. TCR cDNA was made using 5'RACE template switching, a step that added a universal primer site and unique molecular identifiers. Priming of cDNA synthesis was performed from both the TCR alpha and TCR beta constant segments. Libraries were amplified in two PCR steps, with sample barcodes and sequencing adapters added in the second step. Sequencing of libraries was done on Illumina HiSeq 2500 (2x100 bp) or NovaSeq (2x150 bp). The authors processed their data as follows. Reads were demultiplexed and collapsed into UMI consensus sequences with MIGEC, and V(D)J alignment was performed with MiXCR. Using edgeR on replicate PBMC samples, clonotypes were called vaccine-responding if FDR was below 0.01 and the log2 fold change was above 5 up to day 15. Each bulk clonotype received a CD4 or CD8 identity based on whether the sequenced CD4 or CD8 repertoire contained that clonotype at higher abundance. Starting from the raw public reads, TCRdb applied fastp trimming at Q25, assembled clones with MiXCR and retained in-frame beta chains. Here each entry gathers all rows of one CDR3 protein and keeps the most common genes and DNA. For this entry, the V and J calls and clone size follow TCRdb and not the study's own pipeline. A total of hundreds of thousands of distinct CDR3 sequences appear in this sample, under 25% of them only once. The ten largest clonotypes hold about 13% of the sample.

About this clonotype: Its antigen is unknown. No quality values exist for individual bases; no much larger clone is one base distant.

What this sample's treatment or condition label stands for: live attenuated yellow fever vaccine strain. At every blood-draw timepoint, two biological replicates of bulk PBMCs were collected. A standard Ficoll-Paque protocol was used to isolate PBMCs from peripheral blood. TriZol was used to extract RNA from bulk PBMCs, from CD4 and CD8 fractions, and from dextramer-positive and dextramer-negative fractions. The rearranged segments are TRBV6-5 and TRBJ1-1; TRBD1 is a weak D gene call, 5 bases matching. The sequences come from PBMCs, collected 15 days after the yellow fever booster vaccination. The clonotype originates from a man aged 25-45 years who received the YFV17D yellow fever vaccine. The nucleotides read TGTGCCAGCAGTTACTCGCGTTCGAGGTCGGACATGAACACTGAAGCTTTCTTT. It specifies CASSYSRSRSDMNTEAFF.